A single sample gave rise to the 18 T cell receptor beta chains below, sequenced in a study of Ad26.COV2.S vaccination and SARS-CoV-2 variants. Clones were read by immunoSEQ multiplex PCR, and TCRdb kept only the in-frame ones, dropping some. The data show roughly 500,000 clones, with around nine tenths seen just once and roughly 12% held by the top ten. The treatment: some 20 received Ad26.COV2.S at low or high dose, single or two shots; a few received placebo; per-sample allocation not given. Sampling was done on day 63 after the first vaccine or placebo injection. This specimen consisted of peripheral blood, obtained in a trial of Ad26.COV2.S vaccine versus placebo. These receptors came from a person aged 18-65 years who received the Ad26.COV2.S COVID-19 vaccine or a placebo.

The chain links TRBV5-1 to TRBJ2-7, with D unresolved. The CDR3 contains 15 residues. CDR1 is SGHRS and CDR2 is YFSETQ in the germline V gene. V was pared by 0 bases and J by 0 bases, with 10 bases between. The CDR3 DNA is TGCGCCAGCAGCTTGGGGCGGATTAGCTCCTACGAGCAGTACTTC. Protein product: CASSLGRISSYEQYF.

V is TRBV15 and J is TRBJ1-5, with no clear D. Trimming left V 1 base short and J 6 bases short, with 13 bases between. Germline CDR1 reads LNHNV; CDR2 reads YYDKDF (reference sequence). The CDR3 runs to 15 residues. The CDR3 protein is CATSRGGTSGQPQHF. DNA for the CDR3: TGTGCCACCAGCAGAGGTGGAACCAGCGGTCAGCCCCAGCATTTT.

The chain recombines TRBV5-1 with TRBJ2-4, with D perhaps matching TRBD1 (5 bases). The V end lost 4 bases, the J end lost 8 bases, and 13 bases lay between the germline ends. Germline assignment: CDR1 SGHRS and CDR2 YFSETQ. This CDR3 has 13 amino acids. The CDR3 sequence: CASSDSYSDIQYF. Written as DNA, the CDR3 is TGCGCCAGCAGCGACAGTTATTCGGACATTCAGTACTTC.

The chain recombines TRBV7-2 with TRBJ2-3, with 8 bases lining up with TRBD2. Germline assignment: CDR1 SGHTA and CDR2 FQGNSA. This CDR3 is built from 17 residues. V dropped 1 base and J dropped 6; count of bases not matched to a gene: 12. The chain's CDR3 is CASSLGPGLGRGDTQYF. For the CDR3, the DNA is TGTGCCAGCAGCTTAGGGCCGGGACTAGGGAGGGGCGATACGCAGTATTTT.

This clone was picked up one time. The chain is built from TRBV6-1 and TRBJ2-5, with TRBD2 identical over 7 bases. This CDR3 is built from 15 residues. The V gene's germline CDR1 is MNHNS and CDR2 SASEGT. With 2 bases clipped from V and 2 bases from J, the junction kept 5 bases outside the gene matches. CDR3: CASSETWGGQETQYF. CDR3 sequence (DNA): TGTGCCAGCAGTGAAACCTGGGGAGGGCAAGAGACCCAGTACTTC.

The gene calls are TRBV6-5 and TRBJ2-7; no reliable D call. Germline CDR1 MNHEY, CDR2 SVGAGI. The CDR3 is 14 residues long. V lost 6 bases, J lost 0 bases, and 12 bases lay in between. Here the CDR3 reads CASRTTGLSYEQYF. CDR3 coding DNA: TGTGCCAGCAGGACCACCGGGCTCTCCTACGAGCAGTACTTC.

This clone was seen a single time. The chain couples TRBV9 to TRBJ2-7; maybe TRBD2 (6 bases). Trimming removed 2 bases from V and 5 bases from J, with 17 bases in between. The CDR3 runs 15 residues. CDR1 and CDR2 from the germline V gene are SGDLS and YYNGEE. The CDR3: CASSVSLAGMDEQYF. The DNA of the CDR3 is TGTGCCAGCAGCGTCTCACTCGCGGGGATGGACGAGCAGTACTTC.

The chain has TRBV3-1 (or the pseudogene TRBV3-2) and TRBJ1-5; no firm D call. The length of the CDR3 is 13 residues. Trimming shortened V by 2 bases and J by 1 base, and 3 bases separated the two germline ends. CDR1 and CDR2 (germline): LGHDT, YNNKEL (reference sequence). CDR3 nucleotide sequence: TGTGCCAGCAGCCAACAGAGCAATCAGCCCCAGCATTTT. It translates to CASSQQSNQPQHF.

The rearrangement joins TRBV7-2 to TRBJ2-1; TRBD2 is a possible D gene (6 bases). The CDR3 covers 13 residues. V was cut by 8 bases and J by 2 bases, with 10 bases left in between. Looked up from germline, CDR1 is SGHTA and CDR2 is FQGNSA. CDR3 in DNA: TGTGCCAGCTCCGGGAGCACCTACAATGAGCAGTTCTTC. Protein: CASSGSTYNEQFF. The full variable domain, in which reference TRBV7-2 and TRBJ2-1 provide the parts outside the CDR3, is GAGVSQSPSNKVTEKGKDVELRCDPISGHTALYWYRQSLGQGLEFLIYFQGNSAPDKSGLPSDRFSAERTGGSVSTLTIQRTQQEDSAVYLCASSGSTYNEQFFGPGTRLTVL.

The genes are TRBV19 and TRBJ2-1; TRBD2 matches 12 bases. The V and J ends lost 9 bases and 4 bases, in that order; junction bases with no gene match: 4. The germline V gene has CDR1 LNHDA and CDR2 SQIVND (reference sequence). The CDR3 is 14 residues long. This CDR3 reads CASTTSGRYNEQFF. DNA for the CDR3: TGTGCCAGCACGACTAGCGGGAGATACAATGAGCAGTTCTTC.

V usage is TRBV6-5 and J usage is TRBJ1-2; D not certain. This CDR3 has 15 amino acids. V was shortened by 5 bases and J by 7 bases, with 20 bases between the two germline ends. CDR1 and CDR2 from the germline V gene are MNHEY and SVGAGI. In nucleotides, the CDR3 is TGTGCCAGCAGTCTGGATGCAGGAGCTACTGGTGGCTACACCTTC. Amino acid sequence: CASSLDAGATGGYTF.

In DNA, the CDR3 is TGTGCCAGCAGCTTTGGAGGGACTACCGGGACCTACGAGCAGTACTTC. Its translation: CASSFGGTTGTYEQYF. The rearrangement uses TRBV5-4 and TRBJ2-7; 7 nucleotides match TRBD2. CDR1 is SGHNT, CDR2 YYREEE, per germline (reference sequence). The CDR3 covers 16 residues. Trimming removed 2 bases from V and 2 bases from J; junction bases left unmatched: 10.

The chain links TRBV5-6 to TRBJ1-2; D remains unclear. V lost 1 base to trimming and J lost 6 bases, with 7 bases between them. From germline, CDR1 is SGHDT and CDR2 YYEEEE. CDR3 length equals 12 residues. The CDR3 loop reads CASSLSSNGYTF. Written as DNA, the CDR3 is TGTGCCAGCAGCTTGTCGTCTAATGGCTACACCTTC.

This clone has just a few counts. The CDR3 nucleotides are TGTGCCACTGGTCGGTTCCGCTCTGGAAACACCATATATTTT. It yields the protein CATGRFRSGNTIYF. The V call is TRBV2, the J call TRBJ1-3; no reliable D call. Between the trimmed V and J ends, which lost 10 bases and 0 bases, there was a span of 13 bases. Germline CDR1 SNHLY, CDR2 FYNNEI. This CDR3 contains 14 residues.

V gene TRBV2 combines with J gene TRBJ2-3; D gene ambiguous. V lost 4 bases and J 7 bases, leaving 9 bases between the germline ends. This CDR3 contains 12 residues. Per the germline V gene, CDR1 is SNHLY and CDR2 is FYNNEI. The CDR3 here is CASSADGYTQYF. In DNA form, the CDR3 reads TGTGCCAGCAGTGCAGATGGTTATACGCAGTATTTT. Full variable domain (rest looked up from reference TRBV2 and TRBJ2-3): EPEVTQTPSHQVTQMGQEVILRCVPISNHLYFYWYRQILGQKVEFLVSFYNNEISEKSEIFDDQFSVERPDGSNFTLKIRSTKLEDSAMYFCASSADGYTQYFGPGTRLTVL.

The gene calls are TRBV9 and TRBJ1-1, with D unclear. The ends were cut back, 3 bases at V and 1 base at J, with 13 bases in the middle. The CDR3 sequence is 15 residues long. Germline CDR1 and CDR2: SGDLS and YYNGEE. CDR3 nucleotide sequence: TGTGCCAGCAGCGCGGGATCGGCAGGGAACACTGAAGCTTTCTTT. As protein: CASSAGSAGNTEAFF.

The chain is built from TRBV25-1 and TRBJ2-7, with TRBD2 matching over 10 bases. The junction had 5 bases not matched to a gene; V was cut back by 2 bases and J by 7 bases. Germline loops: CDR1 MGHDK, CDR2 SYGVNS. This CDR3 has 14 residues. The DNA for the CDR3 is TGTGCCAGCAGTGAAAGCGGGAGGGGTGGTGAGCAGTACTTC. Translating gives CASSESGRGGEQYF.

The V and J genes are TRBV7-2 and TRBJ1-5; no firm D call. Trimming cost V 3 bases and J 3 bases, with 3 bases left between them. CDR1 SGHTA and CDR2 FQGNSA come from the germline V gene. The CDR3 has 12 residues. This CDR3 is CASSFDNQPQHF. The CDR3, as DNA: TGTGCCAGCAGCTTCGACAATCAGCCCCAGCATTTT.